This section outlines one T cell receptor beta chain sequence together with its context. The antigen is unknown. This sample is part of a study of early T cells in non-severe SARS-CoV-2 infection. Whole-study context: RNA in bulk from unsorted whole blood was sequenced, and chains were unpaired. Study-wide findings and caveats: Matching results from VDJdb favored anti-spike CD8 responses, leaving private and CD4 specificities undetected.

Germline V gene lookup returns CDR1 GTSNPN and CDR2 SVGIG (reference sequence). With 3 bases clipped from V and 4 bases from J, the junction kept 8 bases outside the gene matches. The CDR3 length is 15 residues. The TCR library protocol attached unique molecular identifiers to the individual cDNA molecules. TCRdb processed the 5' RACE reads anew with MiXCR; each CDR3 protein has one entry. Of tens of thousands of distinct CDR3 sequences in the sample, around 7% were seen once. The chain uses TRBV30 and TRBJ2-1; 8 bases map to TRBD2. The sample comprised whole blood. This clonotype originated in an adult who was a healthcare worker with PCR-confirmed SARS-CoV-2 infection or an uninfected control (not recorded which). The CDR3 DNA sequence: TGTGCCTGGAGCCCCCCCCTAGCGGGTTACAATGAGCAGTTCTTC. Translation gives CAWSPPLAGYNEQFF.